Each of the 11 T cell receptor beta chains below was sequenced from the same sample in a study of regulatory T cells in long-lasting Graves disease. Both iRepertoire HTBI primers and Arm-PCR of CDR3 regions were used to build the TCR beta libraries. From the multiplex PCR reads, TCRdb called clonotypes with MiXCR, one entry per CDR3 protein. The data hold some 450,000 distinct CDR3 sequences, with less than 25% observed a single time. Time point: persistent/refractory GD, antithyroid drugs over 5 years with positive TRAb. Researchers made the TCR library from RNA that was extracted from PBMCs. The specimen was peripheral blood mononuclear cells (PBMCs), collected when the disease was refractory, from a patient treated with antithyroid drugs. Source of these receptors: a female donor with Graves disease.

This chain uses TRBV9 with TRBJ2-5, with 9 bases identical to TRBD2. Germline assignment: CDR1 SGDLS and CDR2 YYNGEE. The CDR3 covers 17 residues. The J segment lost 3 bases and the V segment lost 4 bases, leaving 13 bases of the junction unmatched. In DNA form, the CDR3 reads TGTGCCAGCAGCCCACGCGGATCTAGCGGGACCAAAGAGACCCAGTACTTC. Its translation: CASSPRGSSGTKETQYF. The full variable domain, its missing parts supplied by reference TRBV9 and TRBJ2-5, is DSGVTQTPKHLITATGQRVTLRCSPRSGDLSVYWYQQSLDQGLQFLIQYYNGEERAKGNILERFSAQQFPDLHSELNLSSLELGDSALYFCASSPRGSSGTKETQYFGPGTRLLVL.

V is TRBV30 and J is TRBJ1-1; D perhaps matches TRBD1 (6 bases). The V end was cut by 4 bases, the J end by 10 bases, with 13 bases between. The CDR3 spans 11 residues. In germline, CDR1 is GTSNPN, CDR2 SVGIG (reference sequence). The CDR3: CAWTIRGGAFF. CDR3 DNA: TGTGCCTGGACGATCAGGGGTGGAGCTTTCTTT.

This clonotype was seen a few times. The chain uses TRBV11-1 and TRBJ2-3; D gene uncertain. The CDR3 covers 17 residues. Germline lookup yields CDR1 SGHAT and CDR2 FQDESV (reference sequence). V lost 2 bases and J lost 8, with 23 bases in between. CDR3 sequence: CASSLRVWADRTATQYF. Written as DNA, the CDR3 is TGTGCCAGCAGCTTACGGGTCTGGGCAGACCGAACGGCTACGCAGTATTTT.

V gene TRBV4-1 combines with J gene TRBJ2-5; D might be TRBD1 (6 bases). There are 17 residues in the CDR3. V was cut by 0 bases and J by 2 bases, with 16 bases left in between. Germline values: CDR1 MGHRA, CDR2 YSYEKL. CDR3 nucleotides: TGCGCCAGCAGCCAAGAAGCCACCATGGGGGCTCAAGAGACCCAGTACTTC. It codes for CASSQEATMGAQETQYF.

This clonotype was detected a few times. The chain couples TRBV10-3 to TRBJ1-1; weak D call: TRBD1 (6 bases). The ends were cut back, 4 bases at V and 3 bases at J, with 27 bases in the middle. CDR3 length: 19 residues. CDR1 and CDR2 from the germline V gene are ENHRY and SYGVKD. The CDR3 DNA sequence: TGTGCCATCAGTGCTCGAGGAGGGGGGAACGGAGGGTTGTACACTGAAGCTTTCTTT. This encodes CAISARGGGNGGLYTEAFF.

The chain couples TRBV6-1 to TRBJ2-1, with TRBD2 matching over 8 bases. With 4 bases clipped from V and 7 bases from J, the junction kept 21 bases outside the gene matches. Looked up from germline, CDR1 is MNHNS and CDR2 is SASEGT. The CDR3 extends over 19 amino acids. The CDR3 nucleotides read TGTGCCAGCAGTGTAAACGCTTTCTTAGCGGGACAAAACGGGAATGAGCAGTTCTTC. As protein: CASSVNAFLAGQNGNEQFF.

Many counts were recorded for this clonotype. The V gene is TRBV28, the J gene TRBJ2-5; no clear D gene. The CDR3 length is 13 residues. Trimming stripped 8 bases from V and 0 bases from J, with 10 bases between. Germline V CDR1 and CDR2: MDHEN, SYDVKM. The CDR3 nucleotides read TGTGCCAGCCCTCTGGGTAACCAAGAGACCCAGTACTTC. This encodes CASPLGNQETQYF.

Ten or more counts support this clonotype. J is TRBJ2-7 and V is TRBV28; 7 nucleotides line up with TRBD2. The CDR3 covers 16 residues. Looked up from germline, CDR1 is MDHEN and CDR2 is SYDVKM. V gave up 6 bases and J gave up 2 bases; unmatched junction bases: 13. The CDR3 loop is CASRRPLSGPTYEQYF. CDR3 nucleotides: TGTGCCAGCAGGCGACCCCTTAGCGGGCCGACCTACGAGCAGTACTTC.

The chain is built from TRBV20-1 and TRBJ2-2; 8 bases match TRBD2. CDR1 DFQATT and CDR2 SNEGSKA come from the germline V gene (reference sequence). Losses at the gene ends were 3 bases for V and 5 bases for J; bases not matched to a gene: 8. CDR3 length: 15 amino acids. CDR3 protein: CSASQAGVGTGELFF. DNA for the CDR3: TGCAGTGCTAGTCAAGCGGGAGTCGGTACCGGGGAGCTGTTTTTT.

The V call is TRBV3-1, the J call TRBJ2-3; D unresolved. Germline lookup yields CDR1 LGHDT and CDR2 YNNKEL (reference sequence). Trimming removed 4 bases from V and 2 bases from J, with 7 bases in between. CDR3 size: 13 residues. CDR3 amino acids: CASSPITTDTQYF. The CDR3, as DNA: TGTGCCAGCAGCCCGATTACCACAGATACGCAGTATTTT.

This clonotype was picked up many times. The genes are TRBV20-1 and TRBJ2-7; D ambiguous. Germline V lookup: CDR1 DFQATT, CDR2 SNEGSKA (reference sequence). V lost 0 bases to trimming and J lost 3 bases, with 6 bases between them. The CDR3 is 12 amino acids. CDR3 amino acids: CSARDRNYEQYF. CDR3 in DNA: TGCAGTGCTAGAGATCGAAACTACGAGCAGTACTTC.